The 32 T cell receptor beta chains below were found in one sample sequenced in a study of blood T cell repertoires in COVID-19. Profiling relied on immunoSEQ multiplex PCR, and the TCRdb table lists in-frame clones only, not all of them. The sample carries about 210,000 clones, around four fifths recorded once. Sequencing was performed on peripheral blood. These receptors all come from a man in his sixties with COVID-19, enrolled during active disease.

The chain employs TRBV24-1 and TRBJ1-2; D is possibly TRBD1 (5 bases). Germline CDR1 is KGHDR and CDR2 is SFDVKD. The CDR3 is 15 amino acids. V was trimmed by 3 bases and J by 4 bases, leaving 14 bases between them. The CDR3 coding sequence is TGTGCCACCAGTGATGGAGACCCGGGACTCTATGGCTACACCTTC. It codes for CATSDGDPGLYGYTF.

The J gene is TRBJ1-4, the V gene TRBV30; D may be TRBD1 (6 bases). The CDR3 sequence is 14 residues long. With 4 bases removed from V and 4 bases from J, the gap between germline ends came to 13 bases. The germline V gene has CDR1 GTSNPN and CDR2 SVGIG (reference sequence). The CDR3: CAWNTGSINEKLFF. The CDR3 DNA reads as TGTGCCTGGAATACAGGGTCAATTAATGAAAAACTGTTTTTT.

Written as DNA, the CDR3 is TGTGCCAGCAGCTCGGCTAGCAGAGAGACCCAGTACTTC. Its translation is CASSSASRETQYF. The chain joins TRBV7-3 to TRBJ2-5, with D perhaps matching TRBD2 (5 bases). V lost 4 bases and J lost 4, with 10 bases in between. Germline-derived CDR1 and CDR2 are SGHTA and FQGTGA. This CDR3 is 13 amino acids long.

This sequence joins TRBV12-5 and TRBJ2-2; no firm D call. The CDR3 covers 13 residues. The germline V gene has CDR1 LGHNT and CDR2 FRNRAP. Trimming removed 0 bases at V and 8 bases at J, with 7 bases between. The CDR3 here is CASGLVGSGELFF. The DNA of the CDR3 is TGTGCTAGTGGTTTGGTTGGCTCAGGGGAGCTGTTTTTT.

CDR3 nucleotides: TGTGCCAGTAGTAAGCGGAACACCGGGGAGCTGTTTTTT. Protein product: CASSKRNTGELFF. This chain links TRBV19 with TRBJ2-2, with no clear D. The CDR3 has 13 amino acids. The V end was cut by 4 bases, the J end by 1 base, with 4 bases between. Germline V gives CDR1 LNHDA, CDR2 SQIVND (reference sequence).

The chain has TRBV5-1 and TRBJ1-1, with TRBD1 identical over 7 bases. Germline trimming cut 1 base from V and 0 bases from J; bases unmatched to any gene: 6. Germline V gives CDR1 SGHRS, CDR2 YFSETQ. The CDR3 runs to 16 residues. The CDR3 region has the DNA TGCGCCAGCAGCTTGCGGGACAGTTTTATGAACACTGAAGCTTTCTTT. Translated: CASSLRDSFMNTEAFF.

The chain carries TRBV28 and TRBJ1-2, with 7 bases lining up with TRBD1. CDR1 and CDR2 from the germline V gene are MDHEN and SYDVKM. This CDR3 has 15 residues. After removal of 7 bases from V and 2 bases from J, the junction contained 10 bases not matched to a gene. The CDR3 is CASKARGQVNYGYTF. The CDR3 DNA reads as TGTGCCAGCAAGGCCCGAGGACAGGTCAACTATGGCTACACCTTC.

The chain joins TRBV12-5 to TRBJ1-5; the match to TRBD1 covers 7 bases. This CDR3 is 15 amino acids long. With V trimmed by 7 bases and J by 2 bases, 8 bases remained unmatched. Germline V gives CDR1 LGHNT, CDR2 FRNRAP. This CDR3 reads CASAPQGMGNQPQHF. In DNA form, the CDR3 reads TGTGCTAGTGCCCCACAGGGGATGGGCAATCAGCCCCAGCATTTT.

The CDR3 here is CASSPKTGSAEAFF. As DNA, the CDR3 is TGTGCCAGCAGCCCCAAAACAGGGAGTGCTGAAGCTTTCTTT. The rearrangement joins TRBV3-1 (or the pseudogene TRBV3-2) to TRBJ1-1; D possibly corresponds to TRBD1 (6 bases). CDR3 length equals 14 residues. Germline values: CDR1 LGHDT, CDR2 YNNKEL (reference sequence). V was clipped by 4 bases and J by 6 bases, with 15 bases between them.

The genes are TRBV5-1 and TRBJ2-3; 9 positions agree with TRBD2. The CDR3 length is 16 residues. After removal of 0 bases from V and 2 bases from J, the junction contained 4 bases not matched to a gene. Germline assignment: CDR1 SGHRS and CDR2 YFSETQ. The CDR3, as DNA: TGCGCCAGCAGCTTGGATCTAGCGGGAACCACAGATACGCAGTATTTT. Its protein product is CASSLDLAGTTDTQYF. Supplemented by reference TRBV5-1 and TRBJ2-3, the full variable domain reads KAGVTQTPRYLIKTRGQQVTLSCSPISGHRSVSWYQQTPGQGLQFLFEYFSETQRNKGNFPGRFSGRQFSNSRSEMNVSTLELGDSALYLCASSLDLAGTTDTQYFGPGTRLTVL.

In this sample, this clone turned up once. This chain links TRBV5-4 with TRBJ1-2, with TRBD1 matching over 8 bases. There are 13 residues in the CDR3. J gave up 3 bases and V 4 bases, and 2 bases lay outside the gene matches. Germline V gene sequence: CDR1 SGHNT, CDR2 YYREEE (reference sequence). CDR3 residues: CASSTTGDYGYTF. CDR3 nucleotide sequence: TGTGCCAGCAGCACGACAGGGGACTATGGCTACACCTTC.

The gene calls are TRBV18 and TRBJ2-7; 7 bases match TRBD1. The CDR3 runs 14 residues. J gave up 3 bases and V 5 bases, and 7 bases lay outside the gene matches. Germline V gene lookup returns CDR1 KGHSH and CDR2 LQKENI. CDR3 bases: TGTGCCAGCTCATACGGGGACAGTAACTACGAGCAGTACTTC. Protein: CASSYGDSNYEQYF.

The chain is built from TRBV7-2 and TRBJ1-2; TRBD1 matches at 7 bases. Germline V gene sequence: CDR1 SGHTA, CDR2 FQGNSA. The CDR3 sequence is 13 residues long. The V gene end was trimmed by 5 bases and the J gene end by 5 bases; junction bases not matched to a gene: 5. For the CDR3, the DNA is TGTGCCAGCAGCCTGGGACAGAGATATGGCTACACCTTC. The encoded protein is CASSLGQRYGYTF.

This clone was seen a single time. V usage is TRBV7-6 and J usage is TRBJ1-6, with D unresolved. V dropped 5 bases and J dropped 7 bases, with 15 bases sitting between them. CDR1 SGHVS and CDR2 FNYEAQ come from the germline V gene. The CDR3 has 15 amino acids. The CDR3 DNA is TGTGCCAGCAGCGACCGTTTTCTAGGCAATTCACCCCTCCACTTT. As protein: CASSDRFLGNSPLHF.

The CDR3 protein is CASSQRRTGGTNTGELFF. CDR3 sequence (DNA): TGCGCCAGCAGCCAACGCCGGACAGGCGGGACGAACACCGGGGAGCTGTTTTTT. The genes are TRBV5-1 and TRBJ2-2, with a possible D match to TRBD1 (7 bases). V was pared by 4 bases and J by 0 bases, with 19 bases between. The CDR3 runs to 18 residues. Germline CDR1 SGHRS, CDR2 YFSETQ.

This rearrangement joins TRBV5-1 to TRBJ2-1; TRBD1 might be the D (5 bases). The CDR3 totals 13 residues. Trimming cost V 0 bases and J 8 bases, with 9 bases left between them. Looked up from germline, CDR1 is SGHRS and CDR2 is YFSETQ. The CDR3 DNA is TGCGCCAGCAGCTTGGAGGCCAGGGATGAGCAGTTCTTC. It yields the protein CASSLEARDEQFF.

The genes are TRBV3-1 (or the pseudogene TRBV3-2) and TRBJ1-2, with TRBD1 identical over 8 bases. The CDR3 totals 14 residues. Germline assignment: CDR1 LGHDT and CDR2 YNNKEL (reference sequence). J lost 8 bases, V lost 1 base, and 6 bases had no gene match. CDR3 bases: TGTGCCAGCAGCCAAGGAACAGGGGGGAAAGGCTACACCTTC. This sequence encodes CASSQGTGGKGYTF.

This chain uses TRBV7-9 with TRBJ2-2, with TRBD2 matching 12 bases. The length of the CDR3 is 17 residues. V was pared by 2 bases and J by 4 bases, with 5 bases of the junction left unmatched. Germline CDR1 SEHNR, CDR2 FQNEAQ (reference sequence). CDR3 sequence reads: CASSLLAGGPRTGELFF. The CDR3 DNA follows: TGTGCCAGCAGCTTACTAGCGGGAGGGCCGCGCACCGGGGAGCTGTTTTTT.

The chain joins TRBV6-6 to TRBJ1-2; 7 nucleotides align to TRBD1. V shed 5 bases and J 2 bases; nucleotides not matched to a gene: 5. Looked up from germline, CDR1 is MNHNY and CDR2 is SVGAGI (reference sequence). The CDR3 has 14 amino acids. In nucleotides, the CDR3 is TGTGCCAGCAGTCGGGACAGTCGGAACTATGGCTACACCTTC. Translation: CASSRDSRNYGYTF.

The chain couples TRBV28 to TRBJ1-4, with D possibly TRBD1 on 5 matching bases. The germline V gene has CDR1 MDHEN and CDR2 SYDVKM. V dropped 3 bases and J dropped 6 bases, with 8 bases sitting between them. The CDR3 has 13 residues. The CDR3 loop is CASSFGGDEKLFF. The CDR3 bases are TGTGCCAGCAGTTTCGGGGGAGATGAAAAACTGTTTTTT.

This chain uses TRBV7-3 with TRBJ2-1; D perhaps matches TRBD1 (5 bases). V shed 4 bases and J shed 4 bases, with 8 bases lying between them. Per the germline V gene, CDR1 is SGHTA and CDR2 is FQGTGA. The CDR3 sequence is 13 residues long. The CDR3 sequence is CASSSDNYNEQFF. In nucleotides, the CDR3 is TGTGCCAGCAGCTCGGACAATTACAATGAGCAGTTCTTC. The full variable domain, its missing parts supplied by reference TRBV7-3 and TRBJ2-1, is GAGVSQTPSNKVTEKGKYVELRCDPISGHTALYWYRQSLGQGPEFLIYFQGTGAADDSGLPNDRFFAVRPEGSVSTLKIQRTERGDSAVYLCASSSDNYNEQFFGPGTRLTVL.

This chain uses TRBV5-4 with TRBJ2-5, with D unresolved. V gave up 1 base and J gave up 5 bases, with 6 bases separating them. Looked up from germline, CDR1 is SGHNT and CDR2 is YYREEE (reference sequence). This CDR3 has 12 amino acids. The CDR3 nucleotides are TGTGCCAGCAGCTTGAAGCTGGAGACCCAGTACTTC. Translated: CASSLKLETQYF.

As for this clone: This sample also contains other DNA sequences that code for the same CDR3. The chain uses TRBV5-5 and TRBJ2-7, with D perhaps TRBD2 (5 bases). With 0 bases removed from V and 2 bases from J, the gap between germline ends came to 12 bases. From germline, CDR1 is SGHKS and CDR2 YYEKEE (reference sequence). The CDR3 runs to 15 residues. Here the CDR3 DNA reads TGTGCCAGCAGCTTGGACCCGGGATCCACCTACGAGCAGTACTTC. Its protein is CASSLDPGSTYEQYF.

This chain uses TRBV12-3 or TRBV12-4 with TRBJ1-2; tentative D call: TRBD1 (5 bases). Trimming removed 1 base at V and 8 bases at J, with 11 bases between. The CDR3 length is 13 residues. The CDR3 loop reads CASSLEGPYGYTF. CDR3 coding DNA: TGTGCCAGCAGTTTAGAGGGGCCATACGGCTACACCTTC.

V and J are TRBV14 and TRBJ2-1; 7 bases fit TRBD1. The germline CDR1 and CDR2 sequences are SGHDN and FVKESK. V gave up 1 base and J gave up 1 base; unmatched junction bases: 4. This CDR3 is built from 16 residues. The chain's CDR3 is CASSQGPGGSYNEQFF. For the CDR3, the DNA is TGTGCCAGCAGCCAAGGGCCAGGGGGATCCTACAATGAGCAGTTCTTC.

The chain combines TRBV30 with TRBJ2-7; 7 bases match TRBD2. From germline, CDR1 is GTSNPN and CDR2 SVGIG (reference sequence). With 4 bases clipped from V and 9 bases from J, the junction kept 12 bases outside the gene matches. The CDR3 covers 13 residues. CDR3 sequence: CAWTLGAGAGQYF. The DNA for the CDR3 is TGTGCCTGGACCCTAGGGGCGGGAGCCGGGCAGTACTTC.

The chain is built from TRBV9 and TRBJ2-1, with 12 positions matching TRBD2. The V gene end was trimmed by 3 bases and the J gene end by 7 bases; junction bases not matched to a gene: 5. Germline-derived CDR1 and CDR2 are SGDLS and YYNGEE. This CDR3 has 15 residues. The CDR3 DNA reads TGTGCCAGCAGCGCACTAGCGGGAGGTTGGAATGAGCAGTTCTTC. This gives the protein CASSALAGGWNEQFF.

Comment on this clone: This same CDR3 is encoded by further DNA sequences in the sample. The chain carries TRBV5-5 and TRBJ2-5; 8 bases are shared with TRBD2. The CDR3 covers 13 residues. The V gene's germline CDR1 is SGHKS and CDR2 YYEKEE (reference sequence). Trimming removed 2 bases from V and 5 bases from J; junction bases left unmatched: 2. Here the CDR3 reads CASSFSGTETQYF. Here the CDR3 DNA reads TGTGCCAGCAGCTTTAGCGGGACGGAGACCCAGTACTTC.

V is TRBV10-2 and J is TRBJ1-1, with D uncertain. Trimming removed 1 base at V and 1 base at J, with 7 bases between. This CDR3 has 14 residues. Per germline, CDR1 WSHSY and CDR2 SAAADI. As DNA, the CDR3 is TGCGCCAGCAGTGAGTACGCGGGGAACACTGAAGCTTTCTTT. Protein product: CASSEYAGNTEAFF.

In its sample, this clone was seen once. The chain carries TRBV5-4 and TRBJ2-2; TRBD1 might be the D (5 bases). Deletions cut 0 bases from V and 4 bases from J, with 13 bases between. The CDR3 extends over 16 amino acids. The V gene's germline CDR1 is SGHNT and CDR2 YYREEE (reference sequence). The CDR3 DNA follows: TGTGCCAGCAGCTTGGACACTATAGGGGTCACCGGGGAGCTGTTTTTT. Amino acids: CASSLDTIGVTGELFF.

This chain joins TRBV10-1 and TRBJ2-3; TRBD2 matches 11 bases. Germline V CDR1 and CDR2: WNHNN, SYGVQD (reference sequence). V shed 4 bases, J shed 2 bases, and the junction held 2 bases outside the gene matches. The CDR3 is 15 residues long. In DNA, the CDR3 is TGCGCCAGCAGTGGGACTAGCGGGTCCACAGATACGCAGTATTTT. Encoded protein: CASSGTSGSTDTQYF.

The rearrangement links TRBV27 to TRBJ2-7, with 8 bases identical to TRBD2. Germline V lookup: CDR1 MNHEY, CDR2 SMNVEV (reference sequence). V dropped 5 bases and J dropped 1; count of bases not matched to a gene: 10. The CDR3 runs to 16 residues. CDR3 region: CASSQRRTSFSYEQYF. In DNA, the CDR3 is TGTGCCAGCAGTCAGAGGAGGACTAGCTTTTCCTACGAGCAGTACTTC.